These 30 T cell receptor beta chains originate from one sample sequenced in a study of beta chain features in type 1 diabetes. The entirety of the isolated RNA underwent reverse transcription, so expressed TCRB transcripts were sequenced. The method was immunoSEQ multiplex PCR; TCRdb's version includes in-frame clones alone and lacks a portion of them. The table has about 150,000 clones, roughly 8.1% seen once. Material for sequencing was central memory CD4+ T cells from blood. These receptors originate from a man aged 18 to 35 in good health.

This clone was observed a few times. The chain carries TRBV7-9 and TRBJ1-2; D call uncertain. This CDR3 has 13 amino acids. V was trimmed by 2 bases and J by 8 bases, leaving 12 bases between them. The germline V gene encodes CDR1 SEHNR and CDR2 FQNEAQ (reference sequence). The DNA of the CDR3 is TGTGCCAGCAGCTTACCCCCTGCGGGGGGCTACACCTTC. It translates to CASSLPPAGGYTF. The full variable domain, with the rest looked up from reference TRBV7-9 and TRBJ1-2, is DTGVSQNPRHKITKRGQNVTFRCDPISEHNRLYWYRQTLGQGPEFLTYFQNEAQLEKSRLLSDRFSAERPKGSFSTLEIQRTEQGDSAMYLCASSLPPAGGYTFGSGTRLTVV.

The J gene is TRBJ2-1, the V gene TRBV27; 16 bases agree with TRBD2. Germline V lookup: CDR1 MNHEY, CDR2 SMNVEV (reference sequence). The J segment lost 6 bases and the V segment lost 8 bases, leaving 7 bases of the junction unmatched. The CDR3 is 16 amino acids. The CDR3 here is CASLGLAGGPGNEQFF. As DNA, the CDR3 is TGTGCCAGCCTGGGACTAGCGGGGGGGCCGGGCAATGAGCAGTTCTTC.

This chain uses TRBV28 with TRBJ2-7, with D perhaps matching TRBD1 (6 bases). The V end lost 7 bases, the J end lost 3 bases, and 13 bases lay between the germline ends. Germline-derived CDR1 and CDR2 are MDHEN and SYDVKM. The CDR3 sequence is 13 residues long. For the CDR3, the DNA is TGTGCCAGCACCGGGACACAGGACTACGAGCAGTACTTC. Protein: CASTGTQDYEQYF.

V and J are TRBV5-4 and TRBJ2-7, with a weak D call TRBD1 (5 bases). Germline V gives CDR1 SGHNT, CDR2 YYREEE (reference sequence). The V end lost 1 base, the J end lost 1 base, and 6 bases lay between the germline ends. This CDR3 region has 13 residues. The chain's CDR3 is CASSLQGSYEQYF. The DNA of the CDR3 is TGTGCCAGCAGCTTGCAGGGTTCCTACGAGCAGTACTTC.

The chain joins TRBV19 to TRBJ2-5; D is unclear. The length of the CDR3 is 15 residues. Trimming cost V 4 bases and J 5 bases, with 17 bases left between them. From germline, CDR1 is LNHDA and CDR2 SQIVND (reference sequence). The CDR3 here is CASSRSPSYRETQYF. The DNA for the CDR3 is TGTGCCAGTAGTAGATCGCCCTCATACCGGGAGACCCAGTACTTC.

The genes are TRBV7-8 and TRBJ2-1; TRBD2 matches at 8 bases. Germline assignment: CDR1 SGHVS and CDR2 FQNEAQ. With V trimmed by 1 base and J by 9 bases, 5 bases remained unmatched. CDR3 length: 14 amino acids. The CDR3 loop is CASSLVSGEGEQFF. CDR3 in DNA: TGTGCCAGCAGCTTAGTTAGCGGGGAGGGTGAGCAGTTCTTC.

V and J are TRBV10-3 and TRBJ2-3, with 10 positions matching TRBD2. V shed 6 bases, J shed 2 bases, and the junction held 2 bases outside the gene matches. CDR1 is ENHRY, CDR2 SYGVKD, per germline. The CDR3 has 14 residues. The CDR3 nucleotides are TGTGCCATCAGGGGACTAGCGTACACAGATACGCAGTATTTT. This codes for CAIRGLAYTDTQYF.

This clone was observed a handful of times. The CDR3 DNA sequence: TGCAGCGTTGGAAGACAGGACCACGAGCAGTACTTC. Protein: CSVGRQDHEQYF. V usage is TRBV29-1 and J usage is TRBJ2-7, with TRBD1 as a possible D gene (6 bases). V shed 4 bases and J shed 5 bases, with 12 bases lying between them. This CDR3 is built from 12 residues. CDR1 is SQVTM and CDR2 is ANQGSEA in the germline V gene.

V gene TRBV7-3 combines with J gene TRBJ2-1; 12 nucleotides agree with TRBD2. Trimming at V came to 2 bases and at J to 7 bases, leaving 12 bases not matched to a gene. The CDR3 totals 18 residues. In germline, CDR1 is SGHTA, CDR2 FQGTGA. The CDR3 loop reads CASSLLPRRLAGGNEQFF. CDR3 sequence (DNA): TGTGCCAGCAGCTTATTGCCGCGGAGGCTAGCGGGGGGGAATGAGCAGTTCTTC.

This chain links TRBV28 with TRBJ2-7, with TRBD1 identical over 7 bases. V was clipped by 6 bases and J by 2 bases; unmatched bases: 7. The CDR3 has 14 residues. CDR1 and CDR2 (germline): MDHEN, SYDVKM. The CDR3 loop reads CASREDRPTYEQYF. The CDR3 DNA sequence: TGTGCCAGCAGAGAGGACAGGCCGACCTACGAGCAGTACTTC.

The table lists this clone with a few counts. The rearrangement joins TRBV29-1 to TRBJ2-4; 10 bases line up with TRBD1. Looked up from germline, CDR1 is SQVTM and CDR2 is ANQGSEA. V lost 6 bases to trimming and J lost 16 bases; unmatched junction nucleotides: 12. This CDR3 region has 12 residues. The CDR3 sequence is CSVATPGQGIYF. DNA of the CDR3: TGCAGCGTCGCAACCCCGGGACAGGGGATTTACTTC.

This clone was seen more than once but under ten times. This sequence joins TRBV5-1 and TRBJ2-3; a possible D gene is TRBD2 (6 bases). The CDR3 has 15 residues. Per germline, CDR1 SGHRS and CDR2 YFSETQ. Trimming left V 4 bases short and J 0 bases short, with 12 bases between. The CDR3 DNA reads TGCGCCAGCAGCCCTGGGGCGGGGAGCACAGATACGCAGTATTTT. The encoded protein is CASSPGAGSTDTQYF.

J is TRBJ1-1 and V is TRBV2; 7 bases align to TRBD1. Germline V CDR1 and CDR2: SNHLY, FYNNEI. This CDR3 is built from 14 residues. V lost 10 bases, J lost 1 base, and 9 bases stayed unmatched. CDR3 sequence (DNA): TGTGCCACCGGGAGACGGACAGGGAACACTGAAGCTTTCTTT. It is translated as CATGRRTGNTEAFF. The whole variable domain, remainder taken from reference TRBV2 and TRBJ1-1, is EPEVTQTPSHQVTQMGQEVILRCVPISNHLYFYWYRQILGQKVEFLVSFYNNEISEKSEIFDDQFSVERPDGSNFTLKIRSTKLEDSAMYFCATGRRTGNTEAFFGQGTRLTVV.

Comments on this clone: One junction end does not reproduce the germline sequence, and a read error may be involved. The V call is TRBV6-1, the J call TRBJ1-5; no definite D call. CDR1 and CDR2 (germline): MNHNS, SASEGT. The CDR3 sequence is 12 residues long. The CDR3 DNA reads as TGTGCCAGCAGTTCCCGGGGTTCGACGTTATATTTT. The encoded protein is CASSSRGSTLYF.

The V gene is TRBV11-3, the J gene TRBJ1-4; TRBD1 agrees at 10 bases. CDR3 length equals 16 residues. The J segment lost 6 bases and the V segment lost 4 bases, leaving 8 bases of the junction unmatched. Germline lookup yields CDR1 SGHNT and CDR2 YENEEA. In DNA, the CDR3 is TGTGCCAGCAGCTCCCCGTTGGGACAGGGGCATGAAAAACTGTTTTTT. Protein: CASSSPLGQGHEKLFF.

CDR3 loop: CASSPFRGRMYEQYF. Written as DNA, the CDR3 is TGTGCCAGCAGCCCGTTCAGGGGGCGCATGTACGAGCAGTACTTC. This chain joins TRBV5-4 and TRBJ2-7; TRBD1 matches 8 bases. The germline gives CDR1 SGHNT, CDR2 YYREEE (reference sequence). The CDR3 loop spans 15 amino acids. With 4 bases clipped from V and 4 bases from J, the junction kept 10 bases outside the gene matches.

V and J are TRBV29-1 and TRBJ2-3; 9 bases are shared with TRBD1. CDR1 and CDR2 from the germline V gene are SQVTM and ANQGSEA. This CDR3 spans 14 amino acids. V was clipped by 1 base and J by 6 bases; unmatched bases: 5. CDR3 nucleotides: TGCAGCGTTGAAGGACAGGGGGGGTGGGATACGCAGTATTTT. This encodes CSVEGQGGWDTQYF.

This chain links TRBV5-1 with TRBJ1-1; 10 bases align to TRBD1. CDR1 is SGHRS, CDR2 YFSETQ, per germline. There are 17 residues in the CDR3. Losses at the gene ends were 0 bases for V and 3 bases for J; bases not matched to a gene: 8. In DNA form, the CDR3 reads TGCGCCAGCAGCTTGGTGGGACAGGGGATGAGGTACACTGAAGCTTTCTTT. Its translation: CASSLVGQGMRYTEAFF.

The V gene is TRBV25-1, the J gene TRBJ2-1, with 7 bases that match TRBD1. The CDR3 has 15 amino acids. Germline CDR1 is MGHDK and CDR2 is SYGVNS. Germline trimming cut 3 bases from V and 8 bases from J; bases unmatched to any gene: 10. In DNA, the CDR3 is TGTGCCAGCAGTGACCACAGGGGCGTAGGCGATGAGCAGTTCTTC. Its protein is CASSDHRGVGDEQFF.

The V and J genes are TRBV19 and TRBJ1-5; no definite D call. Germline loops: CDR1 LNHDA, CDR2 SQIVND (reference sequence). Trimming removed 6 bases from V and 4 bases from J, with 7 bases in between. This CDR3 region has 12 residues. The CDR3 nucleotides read TGTGCCAGTAGCCTGAGTAATCAGCCCCAGCATTTT. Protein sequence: CASSLSNQPQHF.

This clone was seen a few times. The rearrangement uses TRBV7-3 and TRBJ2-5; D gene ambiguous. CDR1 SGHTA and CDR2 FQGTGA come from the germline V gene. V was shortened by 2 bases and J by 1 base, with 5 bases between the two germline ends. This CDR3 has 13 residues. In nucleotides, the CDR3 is TGTGCCAGCAGCTTAGGGCCCCAAGAGACCCAGTACTTC. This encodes CASSLGPQETQYF.

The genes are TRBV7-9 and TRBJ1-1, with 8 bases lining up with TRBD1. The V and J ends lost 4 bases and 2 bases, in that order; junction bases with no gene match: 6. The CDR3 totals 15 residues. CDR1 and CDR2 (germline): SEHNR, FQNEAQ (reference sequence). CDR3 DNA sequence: TGTGCCAGCAGCTCTACAGGGGGGGTAAACACTGAAGCTTTCTTT. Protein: CASSSTGGVNTEAFF.

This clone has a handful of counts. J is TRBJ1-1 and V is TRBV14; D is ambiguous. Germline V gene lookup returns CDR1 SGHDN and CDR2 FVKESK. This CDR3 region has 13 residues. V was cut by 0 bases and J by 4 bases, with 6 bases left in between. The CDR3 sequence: CASSQEVSTEAFF. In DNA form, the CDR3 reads TGTGCCAGCAGCCAAGAAGTGAGCACTGAAGCTTTCTTT.

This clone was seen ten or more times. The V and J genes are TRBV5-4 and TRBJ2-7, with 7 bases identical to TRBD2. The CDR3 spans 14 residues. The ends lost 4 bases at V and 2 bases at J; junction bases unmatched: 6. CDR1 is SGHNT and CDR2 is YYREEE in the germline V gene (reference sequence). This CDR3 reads CASSRIREAYEQYF. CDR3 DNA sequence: TGTGCCAGCAGCAGGATACGGGAGGCCTACGAGCAGTACTTC. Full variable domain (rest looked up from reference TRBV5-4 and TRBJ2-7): ETGVTQSPTHLIKTRGQQVTLRCSSQSGHNTVSWYQQALGQGPQFIFQYYREEENGRGNFPPRFSGLQFPNYSSELNVNALELDDSALYLCASSRIREAYEQYFGPGTRLTVT.

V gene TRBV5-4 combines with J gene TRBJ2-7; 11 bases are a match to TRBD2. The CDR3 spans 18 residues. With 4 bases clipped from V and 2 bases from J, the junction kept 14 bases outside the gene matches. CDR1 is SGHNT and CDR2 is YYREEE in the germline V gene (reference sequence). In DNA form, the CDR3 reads TGTGCCAGCAGCGAATCACCTAGCGGGAGGACCATTCCCTACGAGCAGTACTTC. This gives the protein CASSESPSGRTIPYEQYF.

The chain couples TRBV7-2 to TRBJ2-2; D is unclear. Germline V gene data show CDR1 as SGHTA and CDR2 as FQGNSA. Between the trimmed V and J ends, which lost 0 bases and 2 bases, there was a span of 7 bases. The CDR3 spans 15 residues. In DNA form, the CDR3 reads TGTGCCAGCAGCTTAGCGACACTTAACACCGGGGAGCTGTTTTTT. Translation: CASSLATLNTGELFF.

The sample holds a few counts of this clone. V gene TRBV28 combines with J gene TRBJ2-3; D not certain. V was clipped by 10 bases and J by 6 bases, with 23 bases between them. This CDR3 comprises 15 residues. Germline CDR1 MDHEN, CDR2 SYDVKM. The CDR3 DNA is TGTGCCACCCAACACCCGCGGTATTTGCACGATACGCAGTATTTT. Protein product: CATQHPRYLHDTQYF.

The CDR3 spells CASSRATGGQQETQYF. The CDR3 bases are TGTGCCAGCTCACGGGCGACAGGGGGTCAACAAGAGACCCAGTACTTC. The chain recombines TRBV18 with TRBJ2-5, with 9 bases lining up with TRBD1. Germline lookup yields CDR1 KGHSH and CDR2 LQKENI. With V trimmed by 4 bases and J by 2 bases, 8 bases remained unmatched. The CDR3 runs to 16 residues. Based on the CDR3 plus reference TRBV18 and TRBJ2-5, the full variable domain is NAGVMQNPRHLVRRRGQEARLRCSPMKGHSHVYWYRQLPEEGLKFMVYLQKENIIDESGMPKERFSAEFPKEGPSILRIQQVVRGDSAAYFCASSRATGGQQETQYFGPGTRLLVL.

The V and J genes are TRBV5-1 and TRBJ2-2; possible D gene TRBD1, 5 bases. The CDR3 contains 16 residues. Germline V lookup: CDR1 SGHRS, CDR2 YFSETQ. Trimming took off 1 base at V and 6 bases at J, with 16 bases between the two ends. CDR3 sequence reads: CASSLRGFESPGELFF. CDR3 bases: TGCGCCAGCAGCTTGAGGGGCTTTGAGTCCCCCGGGGAGCTGTTTTTT.

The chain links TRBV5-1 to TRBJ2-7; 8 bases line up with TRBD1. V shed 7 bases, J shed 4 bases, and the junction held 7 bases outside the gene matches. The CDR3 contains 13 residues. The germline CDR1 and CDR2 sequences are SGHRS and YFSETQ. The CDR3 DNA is TGCGCCAGCTCTACAAGGACAGGGTACGAGCAGTACTTC. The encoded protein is CASSTRTGYEQYF.